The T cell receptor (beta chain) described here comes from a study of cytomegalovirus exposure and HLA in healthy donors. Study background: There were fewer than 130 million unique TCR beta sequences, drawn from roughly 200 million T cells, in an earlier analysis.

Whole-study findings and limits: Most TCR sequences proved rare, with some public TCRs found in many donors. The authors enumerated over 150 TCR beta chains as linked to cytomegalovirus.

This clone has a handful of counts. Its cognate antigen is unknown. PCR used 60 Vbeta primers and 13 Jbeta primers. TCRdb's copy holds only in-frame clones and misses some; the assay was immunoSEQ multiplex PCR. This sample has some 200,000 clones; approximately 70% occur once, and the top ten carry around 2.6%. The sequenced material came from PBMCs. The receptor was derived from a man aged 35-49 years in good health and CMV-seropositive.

The CDR3 here is CASSLTGTNEKLFF. The CDR3, as DNA: TGCGCCAGCAGCTTGACGGGAACTAATGAAAAACTGTTTTTT. The chain combines TRBV5-1 with TRBJ1-4; D is undetermined. Germline V gives CDR1 SGHRS, CDR2 YFSETQ. V dropped 1 base and J dropped 1 base, with 5 bases sitting between them. There are 14 residues in the CDR3. Complete variable domain (other parts from reference TRBV5-1 and TRBJ1-4): KAGVTQTPRYLIKTRGQQVTLSCSPISGHRSVSWYQQTPGQGLQFLFEYFSETQRNKGNFPGRFSGRQFSNSRSEMNVSTLELGDSALYLCASSLTGTNEKLFFGSGTQLSVL.